This TCR beta chain appears in the sequencing data of a study of blood T cell repertoires in COVID-19. Study background: Samples taken during acute and convalescent COVID-19 were collected in the United States, Italy and Spain. Sources were T cells, B-cell-depleted T cells, or PBMCs; the material itself was cDNA or gDNA.

Trimming shortened V by 1 base and J by 0 bases, and 11 bases separated the two germline ends. Looked up from germline, CDR1 is SEHNR and CDR2 is FQNEAQ (reference sequence). The CDR3 is made up of 16 amino acids. TCRdb's table, derived via immunoSEQ multiplex PCR, lists solely in-frame clones and lacks some. The table records about 200,000 clones, approximately 83% of them present only once. The chain recombines TRBV7-9 with TRBJ2-3; D gene ambiguous. Sequencing was done on a sample of peripheral blood. The origin of this receptor is a man aged 55 to 69 with acute or convalescent COVID-19. The CDR3: CASSLGFAVSTDTQYF. CDR3 coding DNA: TGTGCCAGCAGCTTAGGGTTTGCAGTAAGCACAGATACGCAGTATTTT.